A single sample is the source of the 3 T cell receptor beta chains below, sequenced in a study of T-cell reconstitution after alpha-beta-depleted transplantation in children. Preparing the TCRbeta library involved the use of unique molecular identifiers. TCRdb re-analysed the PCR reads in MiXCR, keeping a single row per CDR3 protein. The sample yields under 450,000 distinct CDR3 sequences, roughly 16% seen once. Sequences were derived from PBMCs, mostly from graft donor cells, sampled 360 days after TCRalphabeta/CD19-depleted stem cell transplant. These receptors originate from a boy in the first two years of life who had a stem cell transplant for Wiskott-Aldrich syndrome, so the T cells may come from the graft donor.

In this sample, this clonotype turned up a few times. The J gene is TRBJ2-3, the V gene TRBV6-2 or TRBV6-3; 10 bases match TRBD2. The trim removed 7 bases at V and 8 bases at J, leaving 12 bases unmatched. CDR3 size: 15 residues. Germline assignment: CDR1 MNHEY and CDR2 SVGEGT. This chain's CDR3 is CASNLLAGPKVTQYF. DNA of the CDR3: TGTGCCAGCAATCTACTAGCGGGACCTAAAGTTACGCAGTATTTT.

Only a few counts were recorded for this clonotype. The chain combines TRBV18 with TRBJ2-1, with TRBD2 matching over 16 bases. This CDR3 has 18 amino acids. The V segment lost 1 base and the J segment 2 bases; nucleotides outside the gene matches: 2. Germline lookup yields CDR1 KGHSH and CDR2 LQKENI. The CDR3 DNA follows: TGTGCCAGCTCACCACTGGGACTAGCGGGGGGGCCCTACAATGAGCAGTTCTTC. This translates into CASSPLGLAGGPYNEQFF.

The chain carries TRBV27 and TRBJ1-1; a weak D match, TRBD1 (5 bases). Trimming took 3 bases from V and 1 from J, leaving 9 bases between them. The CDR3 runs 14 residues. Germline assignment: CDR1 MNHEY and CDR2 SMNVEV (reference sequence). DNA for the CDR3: TGTGCCAGCAGTTTGACAGTTACGAACACTGAAGCTTTCTTT. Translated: CASSLTVTNTEAFF.